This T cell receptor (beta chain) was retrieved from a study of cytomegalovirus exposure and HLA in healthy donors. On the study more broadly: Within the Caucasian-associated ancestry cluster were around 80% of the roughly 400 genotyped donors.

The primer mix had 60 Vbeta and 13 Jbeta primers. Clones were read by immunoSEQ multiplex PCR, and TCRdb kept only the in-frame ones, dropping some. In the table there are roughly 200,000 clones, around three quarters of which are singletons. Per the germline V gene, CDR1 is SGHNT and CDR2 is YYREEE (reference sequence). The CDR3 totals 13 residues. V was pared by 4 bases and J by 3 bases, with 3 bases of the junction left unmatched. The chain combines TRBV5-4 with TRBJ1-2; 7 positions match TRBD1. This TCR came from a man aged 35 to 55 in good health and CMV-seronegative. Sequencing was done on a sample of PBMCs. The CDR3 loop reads CASSRTGDYGYTF. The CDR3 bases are TGTGCCAGCAGCCGGACAGGCGACTATGGCTACACCTTC.